This T cell receptor (beta chain) was observed in a study of blood T cell repertoires in COVID-19. Background on the study: Specimens from acute and convalescent COVID-19 originated in the United States, Italy and Spain. Nucleic acid was either cDNA or gDNA, and it came from T cells, B-cell-depleted T cells, or PBMCs.

Original processing notes: Amplified reference gene primers provided the basis for estimating nucleated cell counts. Assay used: immunoSEQ multiplex PCR; TCRdb lists only in-frame clones, some missing. V and J calls and clone size are given by that table; D and trimming were obtained from the DNA. The repertoire consists of 200,000 to 300,000 clones, with 84% occurring once and the leading ten covering about 2.1%. Germline V gives CDR1 LNHDA, CDR2 SQIVND (reference sequence). This CDR3 has 14 amino acids. V trimming: 5 bases; J trimming: 2 bases; junction bases outside the gene matches: 0. V and J are TRBV19 and TRBJ2-6, with 7 positions matching TRBD1. The material sequenced was peripheral blood. The sequence derives from a man aged 35-49 years who had recovered from COVID-19. The CDR3 coding sequence is TGTGCCAGTAGTGACAGGGCTGGGGCCAACGTCCTGACTTTC. Translation gives CASSDRAGANVLTF.